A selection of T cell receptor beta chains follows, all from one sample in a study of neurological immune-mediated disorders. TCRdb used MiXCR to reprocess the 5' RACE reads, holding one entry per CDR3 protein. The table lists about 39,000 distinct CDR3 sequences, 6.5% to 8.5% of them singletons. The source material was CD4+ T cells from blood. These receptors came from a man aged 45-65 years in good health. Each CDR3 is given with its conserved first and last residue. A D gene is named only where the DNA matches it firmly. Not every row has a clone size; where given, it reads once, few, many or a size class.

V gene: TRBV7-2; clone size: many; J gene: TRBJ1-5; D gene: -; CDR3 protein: CASSSGAGGNQPQHF; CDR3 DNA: TGTGCCAGCAGCTCGGGGGCGGGGGGCAATCAGCCCCAGCATTTT
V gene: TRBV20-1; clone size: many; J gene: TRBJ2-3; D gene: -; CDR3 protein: CSARGPSSSGTQYF; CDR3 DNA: TGCAGTGCTAGAGGCCCGTCTTCCAGTGGTACGCAGTATTTT
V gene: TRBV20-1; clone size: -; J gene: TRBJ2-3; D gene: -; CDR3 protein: CSAPPLKRRGRDTQYF; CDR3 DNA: TGCAGTGCTCCCCCCCTCAAGCGGAGGGGGAGAGATACGCAGTATTTT
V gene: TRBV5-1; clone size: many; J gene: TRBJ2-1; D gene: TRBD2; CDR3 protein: CASSLGTSGYNEQFF; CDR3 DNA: TGCGCCAGCAGCTTGGGGACTAGCGGATACAATGAGCAGTTCTTC
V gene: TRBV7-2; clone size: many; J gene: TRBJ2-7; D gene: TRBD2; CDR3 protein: CASGTRPSGRGQYF; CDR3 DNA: TGTGCCAGCGGCACCCGTCCTAGCGGGAGAGGGCAGTACTTC
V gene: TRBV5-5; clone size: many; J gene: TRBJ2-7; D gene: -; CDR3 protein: CASSNTGTEQYF; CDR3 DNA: TGTGCCAGCAGCAATACAGGGACCGAGCAGTACTTC
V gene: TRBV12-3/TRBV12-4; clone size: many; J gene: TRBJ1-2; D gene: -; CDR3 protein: CASTGQYGYTF; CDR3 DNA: TGTGCCAGCACAGGACAGTATGGCTACACCTTC
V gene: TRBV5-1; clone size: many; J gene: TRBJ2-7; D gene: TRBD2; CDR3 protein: CASNLEPGGSGRMYEQYF; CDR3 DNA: TGCGCCAGCAACCTCGAGCCCGGGGGAAGCGGGAGAATGTACGAGCAGTACTTC
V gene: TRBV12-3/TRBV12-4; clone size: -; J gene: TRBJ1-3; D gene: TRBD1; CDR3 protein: CASSRQGSGNTIYF; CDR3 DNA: TGTGCCAGCAGTCGACAGGGTTCCGGAAACACCATATATTTT
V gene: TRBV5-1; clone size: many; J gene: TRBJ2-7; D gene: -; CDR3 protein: CASSLLASSYEQYF; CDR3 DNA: TGCGCCAGCAGCTTGTTAGCGAGCTCCTACGAGCAGTACTTC
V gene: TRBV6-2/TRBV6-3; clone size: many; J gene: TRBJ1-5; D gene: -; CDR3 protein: CASREQTGPRRPQHF; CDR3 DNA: TGTGCCAGCAGAGAACAGACAGGACCTCGACGGCCCCAGCATTTT
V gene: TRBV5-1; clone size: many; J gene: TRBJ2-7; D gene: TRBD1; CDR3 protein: CASSRQGDYEQYF; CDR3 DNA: TGCGCCAGCAGTAGACAGGGAGACTACGAGCAGTACTTC
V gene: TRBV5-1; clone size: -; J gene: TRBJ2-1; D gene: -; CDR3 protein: CASSSGLRSNEQFF; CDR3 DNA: TGCGCCAGCAGCTCGGGACTCCGCAGCAATGAGCAGTTCTTC
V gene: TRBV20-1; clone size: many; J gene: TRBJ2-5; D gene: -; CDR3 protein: CSAMSRAETQYF; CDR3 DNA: TGCAGTGCTATGTCCAGGGCGGAGACCCAGTACTTC
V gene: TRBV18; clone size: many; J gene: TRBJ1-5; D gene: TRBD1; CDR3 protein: CASSPQSGTGSGGNQPQHF; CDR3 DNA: TGTGCCAGCTCACCTCAGTCCGGGACAGGGTCGGGTGGCAATCAGCCCCAGCATTTT
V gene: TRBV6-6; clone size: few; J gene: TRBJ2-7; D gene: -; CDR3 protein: CASSYTTPGYEQYF; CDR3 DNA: TGTGCCAGCAGTTACACAACTCCAGGTTACGAGCAGTACTTC
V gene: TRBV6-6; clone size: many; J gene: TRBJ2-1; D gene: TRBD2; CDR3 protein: CASSYPEPGTSMFF; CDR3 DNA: TGTGCCAGCAGTTACCCTGAGCCCGGGACTAGTATGTTCTTC
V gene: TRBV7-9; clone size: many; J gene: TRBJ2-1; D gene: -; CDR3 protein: CASSLGVSLVYNEQFF; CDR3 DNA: TGTGCCAGCAGCTTAGGGGTGAGCTTGGTATACAATGAGCAGTTCTTC
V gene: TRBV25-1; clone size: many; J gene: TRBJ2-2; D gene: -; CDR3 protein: CASSRDWDTGELFF; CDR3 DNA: TGTGCCAGCAGTAGGGACTGGGACACCGGGGAGCTGTTTTTT
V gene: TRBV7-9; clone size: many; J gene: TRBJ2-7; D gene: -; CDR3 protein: CASSLNPGREQYF; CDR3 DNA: TGTGCCAGCAGCTTAAATCCGGGCCGCGAGCAGTACTTC
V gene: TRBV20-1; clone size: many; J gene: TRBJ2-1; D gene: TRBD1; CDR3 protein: CSALRARQGRNEQFF; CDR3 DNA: TGCAGTGCCCTCCGGGCCCGACAGGGGCGGAATGAGCAGTTCTTC
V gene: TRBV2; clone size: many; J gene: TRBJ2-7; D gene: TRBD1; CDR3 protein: CASNDRGSSYEQYF; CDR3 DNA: TGTGCCAGCAATGACAGGGGGTCATCCTACGAGCAGTACTTC
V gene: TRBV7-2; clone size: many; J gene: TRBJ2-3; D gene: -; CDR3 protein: CASSLIFPYDTQYF; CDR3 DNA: TGTGCCAGCAGCTTAATCTTCCCTTATGATACGCAGTATTTT
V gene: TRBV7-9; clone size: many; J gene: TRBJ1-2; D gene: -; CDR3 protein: CASSLDGGWGYTF; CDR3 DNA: TGTGCCAGCAGCTTAGACGGTGGTTGGGGCTACACCTTC
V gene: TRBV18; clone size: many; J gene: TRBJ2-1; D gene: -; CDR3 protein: CASSPTTRSSYNEQFF; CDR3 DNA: TGTGCCAGCTCACCAACGACTAGGAGCTCCTACAATGAGCAGTTCTTC
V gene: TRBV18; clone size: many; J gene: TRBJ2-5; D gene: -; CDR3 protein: CASSPNPETQYF; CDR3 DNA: TGTGCCAGCTCACCAAACCCAGAGACCCAGTACTTC
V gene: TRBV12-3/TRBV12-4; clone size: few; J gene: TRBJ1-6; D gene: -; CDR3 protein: CASRPMSSYNSPLHF; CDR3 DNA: TGTGCCAGCAGACCCATGAGCTCCTATAATTCACCCCTCCACTTT
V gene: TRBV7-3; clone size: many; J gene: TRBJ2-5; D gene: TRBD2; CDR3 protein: CASSLIAGGPETQYF; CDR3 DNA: TGTGCCAGCAGCTTGATAGCGGGAGGGCCGGAGACCCAGTACTTC
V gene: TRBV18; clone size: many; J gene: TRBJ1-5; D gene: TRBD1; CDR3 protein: CASSPGDSRPQHF; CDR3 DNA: TGTGCCAGCTCTCCAGGGGACAGCCGGCCCCAGCATTTT
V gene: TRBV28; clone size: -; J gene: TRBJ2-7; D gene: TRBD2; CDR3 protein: CASTPPRGWTSGASYEQYF; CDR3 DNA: TGTGCCAGCACCCCTCCCCGAGGATGGACTAGCGGGGCCTCCTACGAGCAGTACTTC
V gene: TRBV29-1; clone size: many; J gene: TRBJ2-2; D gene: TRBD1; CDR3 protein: CSVHRDSLTGELFF; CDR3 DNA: TGCAGCGTCCACCGGGACAGCTTAACCGGGGAGCTGTTTTTT
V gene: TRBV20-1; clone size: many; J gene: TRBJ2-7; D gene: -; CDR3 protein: CSATGGLNNYEQYF; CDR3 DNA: TGCAGTGCGACCGGGGGGCTGAATAACTACGAGCAGTACTTC
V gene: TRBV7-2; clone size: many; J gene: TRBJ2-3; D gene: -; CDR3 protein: CASSLGRENTQYF; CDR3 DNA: TGTGCCAGCAGCTTAGGCAGGGAAAATACGCAGTATTTT
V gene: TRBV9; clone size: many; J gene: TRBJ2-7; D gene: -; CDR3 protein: CASSVSSSGTYEQYF; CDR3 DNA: TGTGCCAGCAGCGTATCTAGCTCGGGGACCTACGAGCAGTACTTC
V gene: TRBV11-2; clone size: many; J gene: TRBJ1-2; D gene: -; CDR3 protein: CASNQIDSNYGYTF; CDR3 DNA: TGTGCCAGCAACCAGATTGACTCTAACTATGGCTACACCTTC
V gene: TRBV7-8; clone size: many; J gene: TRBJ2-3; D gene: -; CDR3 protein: CASSFKTGWDTDTQYF; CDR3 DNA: TGTGCCAGCAGCTTCAAGACGGGGTGGGACACAGATACGCAGTATTTT
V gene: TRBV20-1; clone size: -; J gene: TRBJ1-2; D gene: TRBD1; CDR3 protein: CSARGQAFFYGYTF; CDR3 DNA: TGCAGTGCGCGGGGACAGGCGTTCTTCTATGGCTACACCTTC
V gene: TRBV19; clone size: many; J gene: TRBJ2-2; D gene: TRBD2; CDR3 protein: CASSTPGLAATGELFF; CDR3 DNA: TGTGCCAGTAGTACGCCGGGACTAGCGGCAACCGGGGAGCTGTTTTTT
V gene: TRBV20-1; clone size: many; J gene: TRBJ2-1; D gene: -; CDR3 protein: CSASSLRMGYNEQFF; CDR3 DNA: TGCAGTGCTAGTAGTTTGCGCATGGGATACAATGAGCAGTTCTTC
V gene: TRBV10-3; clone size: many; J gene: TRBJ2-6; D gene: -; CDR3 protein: CAISSTPTGTSGANVLTF; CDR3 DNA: TGTGCCATCAGTTCAACTCCCACGGGTACCTCTGGGGCCAACGTCCTGACTTTC
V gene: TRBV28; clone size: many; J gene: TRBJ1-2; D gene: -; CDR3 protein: CASSMTGPYGYTF; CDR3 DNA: TGTGCCAGCAGTATGACGGGGCCCTATGGCTACACCTTC
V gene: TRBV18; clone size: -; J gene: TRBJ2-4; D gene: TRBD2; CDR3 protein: CASSRTSGDIQYF; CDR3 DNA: TGTGCCAGCTCACGGACTAGCGGGGACATTCAGTACTTC
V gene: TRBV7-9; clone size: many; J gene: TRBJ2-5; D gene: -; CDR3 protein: CASSLSGHRETQYF; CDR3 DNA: TGTGCCAGCAGCTTATCGGGTCATCGGGAGACCCAGTACTTC
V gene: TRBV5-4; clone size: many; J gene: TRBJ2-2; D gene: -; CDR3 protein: CASSFYTAGELFF; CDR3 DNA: TGTGCCAGCAGCTTTTACACGGCCGGGGAGCTGTTTTTT